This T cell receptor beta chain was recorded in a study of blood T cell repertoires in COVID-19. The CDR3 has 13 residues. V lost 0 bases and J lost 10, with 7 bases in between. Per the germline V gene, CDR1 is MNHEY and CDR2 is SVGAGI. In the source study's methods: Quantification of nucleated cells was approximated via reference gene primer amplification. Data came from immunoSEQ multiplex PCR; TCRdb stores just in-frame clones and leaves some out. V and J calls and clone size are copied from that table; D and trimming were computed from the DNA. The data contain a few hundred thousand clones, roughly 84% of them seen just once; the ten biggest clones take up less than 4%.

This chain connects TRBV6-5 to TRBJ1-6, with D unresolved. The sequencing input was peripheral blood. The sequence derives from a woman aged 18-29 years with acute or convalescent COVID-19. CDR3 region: CASSYSVGSPLHF. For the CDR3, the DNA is TGTGCCAGCAGTTACTCGGTCGGGTCACCCCTCCACTTT.